The T cell receptor (beta chain) under discussion was sequenced for a study of T cells in narcolepsy. Study information: Patients with NT1 or NT2 and healthy control donors were enrolled.

Trimming shortened V by 1 base and J by 8 bases, and 21 bases separated the two germline ends. The CDR3 loop spans 17 amino acids. Germline loops: CDR1 LNHDA, CDR2 SQIVND (reference sequence). The data were produced by immunoSEQ multiplex PCR, yet TCRdb's version contains in-frame clones alone and is incomplete. The table has tens of thousands of clones, 82% seen once. Broader study findings: Autoreactive HCRT-specific and TRIB2-specific clonotypes were marked in same-patient CSF-versus-blood CD4+ comparisons.

To note about this clone: Its matching antigen is unknown.

The sequenced sample consisted of CD45RA- memory CD4+ T cells from PBMCs. V and J are TRBV19 and TRBJ2-1; D may be TRBD1 (6 bases). The sequence was obtained from a human donor with narcolepsy. Written as DNA, the CDR3 is TGTGCCAGTAGTATAGCTGGTAGGGACACCCGCCCGCATGAGCAGTTCTTC. Translating it yields CASSIAGRDTRPHEQFF.